The source of this T cell receptor beta chain is a study of T-cell memory formation after mild COVID-19. The V segment lost 4 bases and the J segment 0 bases; nucleotides outside the gene matches: 3. In germline, CDR1 is SGHRS, CDR2 YFSETQ. CDR3 size: 16 residues. Amplification by 5'RACE using constant-segment primers produced TCR alpha and TCR beta cDNA libraries that carried sample barcodes and UMIs. TCRdb re-derived calls from the 5' RACE reads in MiXCR, one entry per CDR3 protein. The sample records about 350,000 distinct CDR3 sequences, roughly an eighth being singletons. V and J are TRBV5-1 and TRBJ2-2, with 10 bases matching TRBD1. The TCR comes from a man aged 18 to 35 who had mild COVID-19 (a few samples of this study predate the infection). Cell type and time point are not known. Sequenced input: PBMCs or a T cell subset sorted from them (not recorded which). Here the CDR3 DNA reads TGCGCCAGCAGCATTGGACAGGGGGCGAACACCGGGGAGCTGTTTTTT. Translating it yields CASSIGQGANTGELFF.